This TCR beta chain originates from a study of T cell responses to AZD1222 COVID-19 vaccine. The germline V gene has CDR1 MDHEN and CDR2 SYDVKM. The CDR3 extends over 12 amino acids. V dropped 7 bases and J dropped 2 bases, with 9 bases sitting between them. As to this clone: Its matching antigen is unknown.

Overall study findings and caveats: Samples come after the peak T cell response, not at day 14.

Only in-frame clones appear in the TCRdb table, and some are missing; sequencing was by immunoSEQ multiplex PCR. The repertoire holds 90,000 to 130,000 clones, with about 90% as singletons. V and J are TRBV28 and TRBJ2-7, with a tentative D call TRBD1 (6 bases). Specimen: peripheral blood, collected on day 0 of AZD1222 vaccination. This sequence originates from an adult in good health. CDR3 sequence reads: CASKQGTYEQYF. CDR3 DNA sequence: TGTGCCAGCAAACAGGGCACCTACGAGCAGTACTTC.